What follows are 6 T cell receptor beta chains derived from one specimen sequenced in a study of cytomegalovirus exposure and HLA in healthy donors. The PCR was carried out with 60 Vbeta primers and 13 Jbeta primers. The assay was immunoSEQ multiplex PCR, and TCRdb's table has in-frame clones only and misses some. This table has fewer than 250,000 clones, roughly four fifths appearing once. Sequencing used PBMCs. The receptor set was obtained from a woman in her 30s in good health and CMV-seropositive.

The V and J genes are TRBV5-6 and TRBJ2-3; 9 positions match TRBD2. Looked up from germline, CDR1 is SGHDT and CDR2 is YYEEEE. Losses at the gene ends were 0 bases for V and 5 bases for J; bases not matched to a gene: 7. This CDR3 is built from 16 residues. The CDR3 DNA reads TGTGCCAGCAGCTTGGCGTCTAGCGGGACGAAAGATACGCAGTATTTT. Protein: CASSLASSGTKDTQYF.

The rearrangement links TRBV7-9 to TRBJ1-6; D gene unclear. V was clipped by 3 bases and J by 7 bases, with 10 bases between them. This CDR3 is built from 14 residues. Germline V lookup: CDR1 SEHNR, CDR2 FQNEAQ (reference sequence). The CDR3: CASSLNTQNSPLHF. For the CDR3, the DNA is TGTGCCAGCAGCTTGAATACACAGAATTCACCCCTCCACTTT.

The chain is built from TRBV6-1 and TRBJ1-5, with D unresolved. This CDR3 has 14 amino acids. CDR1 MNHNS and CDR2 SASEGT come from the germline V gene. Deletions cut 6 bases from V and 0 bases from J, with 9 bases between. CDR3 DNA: TGTGCCAGCAGGCAGACATCTAGCAATCAGCCCCAGCATTTT. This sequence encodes CASRQTSSNQPQHF.

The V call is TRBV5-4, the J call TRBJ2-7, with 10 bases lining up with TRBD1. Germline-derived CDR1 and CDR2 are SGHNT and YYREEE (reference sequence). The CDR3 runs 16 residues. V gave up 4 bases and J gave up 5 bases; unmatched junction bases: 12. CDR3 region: CASSPTSGQGNDEQYF. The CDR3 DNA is TGTGCCAGCAGCCCAACTTCGGGACAGGGGAATGACGAGCAGTACTTC.

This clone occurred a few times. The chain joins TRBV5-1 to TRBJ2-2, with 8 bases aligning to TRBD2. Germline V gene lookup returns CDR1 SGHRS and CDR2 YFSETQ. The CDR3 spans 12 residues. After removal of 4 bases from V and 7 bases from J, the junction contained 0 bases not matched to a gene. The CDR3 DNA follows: TGCGCCAGCAGCCGGGAGGGCGGGGAGCTGTTTTTT. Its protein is CASSREGGELFF.

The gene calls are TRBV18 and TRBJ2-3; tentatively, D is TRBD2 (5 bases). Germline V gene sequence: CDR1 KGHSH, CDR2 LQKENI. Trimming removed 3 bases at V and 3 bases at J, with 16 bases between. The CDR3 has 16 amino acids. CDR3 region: CASSPVKDPGTDTQYF. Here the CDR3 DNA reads TGTGCCAGCTCACCTGTGAAAGACCCGGGGACAGATACGCAGTATTTT.